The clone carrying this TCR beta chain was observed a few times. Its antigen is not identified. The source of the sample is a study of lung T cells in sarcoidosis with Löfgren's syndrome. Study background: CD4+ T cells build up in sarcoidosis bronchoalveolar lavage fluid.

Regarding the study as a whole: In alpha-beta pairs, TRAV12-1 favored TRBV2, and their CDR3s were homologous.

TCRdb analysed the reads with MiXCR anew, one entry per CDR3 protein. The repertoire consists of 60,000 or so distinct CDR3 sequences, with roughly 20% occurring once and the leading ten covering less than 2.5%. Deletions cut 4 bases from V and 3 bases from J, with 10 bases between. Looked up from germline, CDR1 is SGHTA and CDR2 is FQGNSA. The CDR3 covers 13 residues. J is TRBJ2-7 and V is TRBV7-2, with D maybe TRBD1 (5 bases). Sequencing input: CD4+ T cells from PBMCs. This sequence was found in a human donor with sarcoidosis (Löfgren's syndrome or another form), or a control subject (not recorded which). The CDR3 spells CASSSRQFYEQYF. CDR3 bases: TGTGCCAGCAGCTCCCGACAGTTCTACGAGCAGTACTTC.